Following are 25 T cell receptor beta chains from one sample sequenced in a study of cytomegalovirus exposure and HLA in healthy donors. Produced via immunoSEQ multiplex PCR; TCRdb's table is partial and in-frame only. The data contain fewer than 150,000 clones, approximately 88% of them singletons. Material for sequencing was PBMCs. The receptor source for this set is a man between 18 and 29 years old in good health and CMV-seronegative.

This chain links TRBV5-1 with TRBJ1-1; D is perhaps TRBD1 (5 bases). The germline V gene has CDR1 SGHRS and CDR2 YFSETQ. Trimming took off 5 bases at V and 4 bases at J, with 18 bases between the two ends. The CDR3 is made up of 15 amino acids. The DNA of the CDR3 is TGCGCCAGCAGGCCACAGGAGGGATTAGGCACTGAAGCTTTCTTT. Translating it yields CASRPQEGLGTEAFF.

The chain uses TRBV6-5 and TRBJ2-7; TRBD2 is a possible D gene (5 bases). CDR3 size: 14 residues. Germline V CDR1 and CDR2: MNHEY, SVGAGI. Trimming took off 5 bases at V and 5 bases at J, with 16 bases between the two ends. For the CDR3, the DNA is TGTGCCAGCAGTCCTACGGGGAATTTCCACGAGCAGTACTTC. Amino acids: CASSPTGNFHEQYF.

This clone has only one observation. The chain carries TRBV6-6 and TRBJ2-3; 7 bases are a match to TRBD1. With 6 bases clipped from V and 1 base from J, the junction kept 4 bases outside the gene matches. This CDR3 has 14 amino acids. The germline V gene encodes CDR1 MNHNY and CDR2 SVGAGI (reference sequence). CDR3 nucleotides: TGTGCCAGCAGCCCGGGACAGCGCACAGATACGCAGTATTTT. This translates into CASSPGQRTDTQYF.

The rearrangement uses TRBV10-1 and TRBJ2-2; D is unresolved. Germline V CDR1 and CDR2: WNHNN, SYGVQD (reference sequence). This CDR3 contains 15 residues. Trimming removed 3 bases at V and 2 bases at J, with 10 bases between. The CDR3 sequence: CASSDPGGNTGELFF. Written as DNA, the CDR3 is TGCGCCAGCAGTGATCCTGGCGGAAACACCGGGGAGCTGTTTTTT.

This chain joins TRBV2 and TRBJ2-2; 10 positions match TRBD1. Germline lookup yields CDR1 SNHLY and CDR2 FYNNEI. Trimming cost V 6 bases and J 7 bases; bases outside gene matches: 8. This CDR3 comprises 15 residues. This chain's CDR3 is CASSPGTGDVGELFF. CDR3 coding DNA: TGTGCCAGCAGCCCCGGGACAGGGGATGTCGGGGAGCTGTTTTTT.

The rearrangement links TRBV2 to TRBJ2-1; the match to TRBD2 covers 7 bases. The germline gives CDR1 SNHLY, CDR2 FYNNEI. Losses at the gene ends were 6 bases for V and 10 bases for J; bases not matched to a gene: 18. The CDR3 covers 16 residues. The DNA of the CDR3 is TGTGCCAGCAGCACCCTGACCTCGAGGGAGGGCGGGGAGCAGTTCTTC. Translated, it gives CASSTLTSREGGEQFF.

In the case of this clone: A read error may account for a junction end that differs from germline. The chain carries TRBV4-2 and TRBJ2-1; D is ambiguous. Germline CDR1 is LGHNA and CDR2 is YNFKEQ. The CDR3 contains 13 residues. The CDR3 here is CASSQAGYSEQFF. CDR3 in DNA: TGTGCCAGCAGCCAAGCAGGATACAGTGAGCAGTTCTTC.

V and J are TRBV4-3 and TRBJ1-5, with D possibly matching TRBD1 (6 bases). This CDR3 is 15 amino acids long. V was shortened by 0 bases and J by 4 bases, with 10 bases between the two germline ends. The germline CDR1 and CDR2 sequences are LGHNA and YSLEER. CDR3 loop: CASSQDDTGNQPQHF. The CDR3 region has the DNA TGCGCCAGCAGCCAAGATGATACAGGGAATCAGCCCCAGCATTTT.

The V and J genes are TRBV5-4 and TRBJ1-1, with D tentatively TRBD1 (5 bases). Germline-derived CDR1 and CDR2 are SGHNT and YYREEE (reference sequence). The CDR3 is 13 amino acids. V was trimmed by 1 base and J by 5 bases, leaving 9 bases between them. The CDR3 DNA reads as TGTGCCAGCAGCTTGAAGGGGCGGACTGAAGCTTTCTTT. Encoded protein: CASSLKGRTEAFF.

The rearrangement joins TRBV19 to TRBJ1-6, with 11 bases identical to TRBD1. This CDR3 spans 18 amino acids. In germline, CDR1 is LNHDA, CDR2 SQIVND (reference sequence). The V and J ends lost 4 bases and 4 bases, in that order; junction bases with no gene match: 9. Here the CDR3 reads CASSREGTGGRYNSPLHF. The CDR3 bases are TGTGCCAGTAGTAGAGAGGGGACAGGGGGAAGATATAATTCACCCCTCCACTTT.

This chain connects TRBV6-5 to TRBJ2-1; D possibly corresponds to TRBD2 (5 bases). This CDR3 region has 16 residues. Trimming left V 2 bases short and J 6 bases short, with 17 bases between. Germline lookup yields CDR1 MNHEY and CDR2 SVGAGI. This CDR3 is CASSYELAVAGNEQFF. CDR3 DNA: TGTGCCAGCAGTTACGAGTTGGCTGTCGCGGGCAATGAGCAGTTCTTC.

The J gene is TRBJ2-1, the V gene TRBV7-2; tentative D call: TRBD2 (5 bases). V lost 5 bases, J lost 8 bases, and 16 bases lay in between. Per the germline V gene, CDR1 is SGHTA and CDR2 is FQGNSA. The CDR3 runs 14 residues. This CDR3 reads CASSPTGSFDEQFF. The CDR3 DNA reads TGTGCCAGCAGCCCGACGGGAAGCTTTGATGAGCAGTTCTTC.

The chain uses TRBV2 and TRBJ2-7; 8 nucleotides line up with TRBD1. CDR3 length: 13 amino acids. Unmatched junction bases numbered 11, after V lost 7 bases and J lost 9 bases. Per the germline V gene, CDR1 is SNHLY and CDR2 is FYNNEI. Here the CDR3 reads CASIGQGAARQYF. The CDR3 nucleotides read TGTGCCAGCATTGGGCAGGGGGCGGCTCGGCAGTACTTC.

The rearrangement joins TRBV7-9 to TRBJ1-1; D unresolved. V lost 3 bases, J lost 4 bases, and 12 bases lay in between. There are 14 residues in the CDR3. Germline assignment: CDR1 SEHNR and CDR2 FQNEAQ (reference sequence). CDR3 in DNA: TGTGCCAGCAGCTTCGGTGGAGTGGGCACTGAAGCTTTCTTT. The encoded protein is CASSFGGVGTEAFF.

The V gene is TRBV6-1, the J gene TRBJ2-5; D is possibly TRBD2 (6 bases). The CDR3 spans 14 residues. Germline assignment: CDR1 MNHNS and CDR2 SASEGT. The ends were cut back, 2 bases at V and 4 bases at J, with 11 bases in the middle. The CDR3 bases are TGTGCCAGCAGTGAACCCGGGAGTGGAGAGACCCAGTACTTC. This codes for CASSEPGSGETQYF.

The gene calls are TRBV5-5 and TRBJ1-1; no clear D. Trimming took 3 bases from V and 0 from J, leaving 12 bases between them. The germline CDR1 and CDR2 sequences are SGHKS and YYEKEE (reference sequence). CDR3 size: 15 residues. CDR3 region: CASSSRVGMNTEAFF. As DNA, the CDR3 is TGTGCCAGCAGCTCCCGCGTGGGCATGAACACTGAAGCTTTCTTT. The full variable domain, rest sourced from reference TRBV5-5 and TRBJ1-1, is DAGVTQSPTHLIKTRGQQVTLRCSPISGHKSVSWYQQVLGQGPQFIFQYYEKEERGRGNFPDRFSARQFPNYSSELNVNALLLGDSALYLCASSSRVGMNTEAFFGQGTRLTVV.

The rearrangement uses TRBV10-3 and TRBJ2-6; TRBD1 is a possible D gene (6 bases). V was clipped by 6 bases and J by 2 bases, with 11 bases between them. The CDR3 totals 15 residues. The V gene's germline CDR1 is ENHRY and CDR2 SYGVKD. CDR3 residues: CAISETGPGANVLTF. As DNA, the CDR3 is TGTGCCATCAGCGAAACAGGGCCTGGGGCCAACGTCCTGACTTTC.

The chain carries TRBV6-1 and TRBJ2-1; D is possibly TRBD2 (6 bases). V dropped 8 bases and J dropped 13 bases, with 15 bases sitting between them. This CDR3 has 11 residues. Germline V gene sequence: CDR1 MNHNS, CDR2 SASEGT. DNA of the CDR3: TGTGCCAGCCAGGCGGGGTTTGATCAGTTCTTC. Translating it yields CASQAGFDQFF.

The chain is built from TRBV19 and TRBJ1-1; 10 nucleotides agree with TRBD1. Germline CDR1 and CDR2: LNHDA and SQIVND (reference sequence). J lost 7 bases, V lost 10 bases, and 12 bases had no gene match. CDR3 length: 14 residues. CDR3 nucleotides: TGTGCCACCAAGCTGGGACAGGGGCAATATGAAGCTTTCTTT. Amino acids: CATKLGQGQYEAFF.

J is TRBJ1-1 and V is TRBV19; D is undetermined. Germline V gene sequence: CDR1 LNHDA, CDR2 SQIVND (reference sequence). The CDR3 covers 16 residues. V was clipped by 4 bases and J by 3 bases, with 18 bases between them. This chain's CDR3 is CASSTISPPIDTEAFF. The CDR3 bases are TGTGCCAGTAGTACTATTAGTCCCCCTATTGACACTGAAGCTTTCTTT. Full variable domain (rest looked up from reference TRBV19 and TRBJ1-1): DGGITQSPKYLFRKEGQNVTLSCEQNLNHDAMYWYRQDPGQGLRLIYYSQIVNDFQKGDIAEGYSVSREKKESFPLTVTSAQKNPTAFYLCASSTISPPIDTEAFFGQGTRLTVV.

This chain connects TRBV6-1 to TRBJ2-7; a possible D gene is TRBD1 (5 bases). The CDR3 sequence is 15 residues long. Trimming cost V 2 bases and J 0 bases, with 11 bases left between them. CDR1 is MNHNS and CDR2 is SASEGT in the germline V gene. In DNA form, the CDR3 reads TGTGCCAGCAGTGAATTTGATGGGGCCTCCTACGAGCAGTACTTC. Encoded protein: CASSEFDGASYEQYF.

The rearrangement joins TRBV11-2 to TRBJ2-7; 8 bases align to TRBD1. Germline V gene sequence: CDR1 SGHAT, CDR2 FQNNGV. The CDR3 contains 14 residues. Trimming at V came to 5 bases and at J to 5 bases, leaving 8 bases not matched to a gene. This CDR3 is CASSKDRVVDEQYF. CDR3 DNA sequence: TGTGCCAGCAGCAAGGACAGGGTCGTAGACGAGCAGTACTTC.

The genes are TRBV28 and TRBJ2-2; D might be TRBD1 (5 bases). With 2 bases removed from V and 6 bases from J, the gap between germline ends came to 16 bases. The CDR3 is 16 amino acids. CDR1 MDHEN and CDR2 SYDVKM come from the germline V gene. CDR3 region: CASSLGPRVGAGELFF. The CDR3 nucleotides read TGTGCCAGCAGTTTAGGTCCCAGGGTTGGCGCCGGGGAGCTGTTTTTT.

This chain links TRBV7-2 with TRBJ1-4, with D unresolved. V was cut by 5 bases and J by 5 bases, with 12 bases left in between. Germline-derived CDR1 and CDR2 are SGHTA and FQGNSA. The CDR3 loop spans 14 amino acids. The DNA of the CDR3 is TGTGCCAGCAGCAAGCGGACGGAAAATGAAAAACTGTTTTTT. Encoded protein: CASSKRTENEKLFF.

V and J are TRBV5-1 and TRBJ1-2, with D possibly TRBD1 on 5 matching bases. This CDR3 region has 16 residues. The ends were cut back, 0 bases at V and 2 bases at J, with 14 bases in the middle. Germline values: CDR1 SGHRS, CDR2 YFSETQ. The CDR3 DNA is TGCGCCAGCAGCTTGGGCGCAGGGAACGTCAACTATGGCTACACCTTC. Translation gives CASSLGAGNVNYGYTF.